Sequencing of this T cell receptor (beta chain) was carried out in a study of lymphopenia after photon versus proton radiotherapy. Broader study findings: Oligoclonal CD8+ Temra expansion after nadir drove photon patients' diversity drop. Larger post-nadir TCR diversity loss correlated inversely with survival in deceased patients. Survival link was tested only in deceased patients; proton benefit remains a possibility.

The assay was immunoSEQ multiplex PCR, and TCRdb's table has in-frame clones only and misses some. The sample lists more than 15,000 clones, 65% to 90% occurring once. As concerns this clone: Its matching antigen is unknown.

Trimming left V 4 bases short and J 7 bases short, with 20 bases between. CDR1 and CDR2 (germline): MNHNS, SASEGT. This CDR3 has 16 residues. This receptor was obtained from a man in his 70s with pancreatic cancer. The chain combines TRBV6-1 with TRBJ1-5; D call uncertain. This material consisted of peripheral blood, taken from a patient treated with proton-based radiotherapy. The CDR3: CASSGTSSLGGQPQHF. CDR3 sequence (DNA): TGTGCCAGCAGTGGGACTTCATCTCTAGGCGGGCAGCCCCAGCATTTT.